This record looks at one TCR beta chain sequence and its context. A much larger clonotype is one base distant, so this may be a read error. V was pared by 5 bases and J by 3 bases, with 14 bases between. The CDR3 consists of 15 residues. Germline assignment: CDR1 LGHNA and CDR2 YSLEER. These data originate in a study of shared clonotypes between healthy human individuals. Assay: immunoSEQ multiplex PCR; the TCRdb copy retains only in-frame clones and omits some. The data contain hundreds of thousands of clones, roughly four fifths of them seen just once; the ten biggest clones take up 12%. The material sequenced was PBMCs. The sequence derives from a middle-aged woman in good health. Some clones in this sample may be carry-over from other donors' samples. The V gene is TRBV4-3, the J gene TRBJ1-5; D not certain. The CDR3 reads CASSASVGLNQPQHF. CDR3 coding DNA: TGCGCCAGCAGCGCAAGTGTGGGCCTCAATCAGCCCCAGCATTTT.